A selection of T cell receptor beta chains follows, all from one sample in a study of CD8 T cells in Susac syndrome. TCRdb passed the immunoSEQ multiplex PCR reads through MiXCR, listing each CDR3 protein once. The sample yields 150,000 to 180,000 distinct CDR3 sequences, just under 97% seen once. The sample was CD8+ T cells from PBMCs. These receptors all stem from a human donor with multiple sclerosis. The CDR3 runs from the conserved cysteine through the conserved F or W. Fields, in order: clone size, D gene, J gene, V gene, CDR3 protein, CDR3 DNA. A D gene is named only where the DNA matches it firmly. Not all rows give a size; the values are once, few, many and, for expanded clones, a class.

clone size: -
D gene: -
J gene: TRBJ1-2
V gene: TRBV13
CDR3 protein: CASSSDAGGYTF
CDR3 DNA: TGTGCCAGCAGCTCGGACGCTGGGGGCTACACCTTC

clone size: once
D gene: -
J gene: TRBJ2-1
V gene: TRBV29-1
CDR3 protein: CSVHTYNEQFF
CDR3 DNA: TGCAGCGTGCACACGTACAATGAGCAGTTCTTC

clone size: -
D gene: -
J gene: TRBJ1-2
V gene: TRBV13
CDR3 protein: CASSLGLDYTF
CDR3 DNA: TGTGCCAGCAGCTTAGGATTGGACTACACCTTC

clone size: -
D gene: -
J gene: TRBJ1-4
V gene: TRBV23-1
CDR3 protein: CASSQSLGDRTNEKLFF
CDR3 DNA: TGCGCCAGCAGTCAATCGTTGGGGGATCGGACTAATGAAAAACTGTTTTTT

clone size: -
D gene: -
J gene: TRBJ2-6
V gene: TRBV20-1
CDR3 protein: CSAKAYFGSGANVLTF
CDR3 DNA: TGCAGTGCTAAAGCTTATTTCGGGTCTGGGGCCAACGTCCTGACTTTC

clone size: -
D gene: TRBD1
J gene: TRBJ1-2
V gene: TRBV20-1
CDR3 protein: CSAGQGDYYGYTF
CDR3 DNA: TGCAGTGCTGGACAGGGGGATTACTATGGCTACACCTTC

clone size: -
D gene: TRBD1
J gene: TRBJ1-2
V gene: TRBV13
CDR3 protein: CASSESLRDRGHYGYTF
CDR3 DNA: TGTGCCAGCAGTGAATCCCTCCGGGACAGGGGCCACTATGGCTACACCTTC

clone size: once
D gene: -
J gene: TRBJ2-7
V gene: TRBV7-2
CDR3 protein: CASSLVAGSYEQYF
CDR3 DNA: TGTGCCAGCAGCTTAGTGGCAGGCTCCTACGAGCAGTACTTC

clone size: -
D gene: -
J gene: TRBJ1-4
V gene: TRBV10-3
CDR3 protein: CAISDAGTNEKLFF
CDR3 DNA: TGTGCCATCAGTGATGCAGGGACTAATGAAAAACTGTTTTTT

clone size: once
D gene: -
J gene: TRBJ1-2
V gene: TRBV5-1
CDR3 protein: CASSLVPDPNYGYTF
CDR3 DNA: TGCGCCAGCAGCTTGGTTCCAGACCCTAACTATGGCTACACCTTC